These 6 T cell receptor beta chains were all obtained from the same sample, sequenced in a study of blood T cell repertoires in COVID-19. Here immunoSEQ multiplex PCR was the method, and the copy in TCRdb shows in-frame clones only, minus some. This table holds more than 95,000 clones, around 83% found once. The specimen sequenced was peripheral blood. The receptors were gathered from a woman aged 80 or older with active or convalescent COVID-19.

This sequence joins TRBV19 and TRBJ2-3, with a tentative D call TRBD1 (6 bases). V was clipped by 3 bases and J by 4 bases, with 14 bases between them. The germline V gene has CDR1 LNHDA and CDR2 SQIVND (reference sequence). The CDR3 loop spans 15 amino acids. The CDR3 nucleotides read TGTGCCAGTAGTATCGGCAGGGGTGCGTCAGATACGCAGTATTTT. Encoded protein: CASSIGRGASDTQYF.

V is TRBV3-1 (or the pseudogene TRBV3-2) and J is TRBJ1-5; D remains unclear. CDR3 size: 14 residues. The germline V and J ends were trimmed by 0 bases and 6 bases, with 9 bases remaining between them. CDR1 and CDR2 from the germline V gene are LGHDT and YNNKEL (reference sequence). CDR3 loop: CASSQDQIPQPQHF. For the CDR3, the DNA is TGTGCCAGCAGCCAAGATCAGATCCCTCAGCCCCAGCATTTT.

V gene TRBV5-6 combines with J gene TRBJ1-6; TRBD1 might be the D (6 bases). The CDR3 has 17 residues. V was clipped by 0 bases and J by 3 bases, with 13 bases between them. CDR1 is SGHDT and CDR2 is YYEEEE in the germline V gene. The CDR3 is CASSLGGTGNYNSPLHF. The CDR3 nucleotides read TGTGCCAGCAGCTTGGGAGGCACAGGGAACTATAATTCACCCCTCCACTTT.

The chain carries TRBV7-9 and TRBJ1-1; 7 bases align to TRBD1. The V gene end was trimmed by 6 bases and the J gene end by 11 bases; junction bases not matched to a gene: 12. Germline V gene lookup returns CDR1 SEHNR and CDR2 FQNEAQ (reference sequence). The CDR3 spans 13 residues. CDR3 sequence (DNA): TGTGCCAGCAGGTCTTCGACAGGGTGGGATGCTTTCTTT. Its protein is CASRSSTGWDAFF.

The genes are TRBV7-2 and TRBJ2-1; the match to TRBD1 covers 11 bases. The length of the CDR3 is 17 residues. Germline V lookup: CDR1 SGHTA, CDR2 FQGNSA. Losses at the gene ends were 0 bases for V and 6 bases for J; bases not matched to a gene: 7. The CDR3 spells CASSLAPGTGGRNEQFF. The CDR3 region has the DNA TGTGCCAGCAGCTTAGCTCCCGGGACAGGGGGGCGCAATGAGCAGTTCTTC.

CDR3 residues: CASRPRGLGNTIYF. CDR3 DNA sequence: TGTGCCAGCAGACCAAGGGGGCTTGGAAACACCATATATTTT. The V and J genes are TRBV5-6 and TRBJ1-3; 7 bases are shared with TRBD1. The junction had 5 bases not matched to a gene; V was cut back by 5 bases and J by 3 bases. Looked up from germline, CDR1 is SGHDT and CDR2 is YYEEEE. The CDR3 loop spans 14 amino acids.